What follows describes a single TCR beta chain. Its antigen is unknown. The data derive from a study of cytomegalovirus exposure and HLA in healthy donors. Study-wide results and caveats: Among TCR beta chains, those listed as cytomegalovirus-associated numbered approximately 150.

PCR employed 60 Vbeta and 13 Jbeta primers. Clones were sequenced by immunoSEQ multiplex PCR, and TCRdb holds only the in-frame ones, with some missing. The repertoire holds 75,000 to 90,000 clones, with about three quarters as singletons. Germline V CDR1 and CDR2: SEHNR, FQNEAQ (reference sequence). V lost 5 bases and J lost 4, with 14 bases in between. The CDR3 runs 14 residues. Input material: PBMCs. The source is a woman in her 40s in good health and CMV-seropositive. The V call is TRBV7-9, the J call TRBJ1-2, with a possible D match to TRBD1 (6 bases). Here the CDR3 reads CASSVVGAAYGYTF. Written as DNA, the CDR3 is TGTGCCAGCAGCGTCGTGGGGGCCGCCTATGGCTACACCTTC.